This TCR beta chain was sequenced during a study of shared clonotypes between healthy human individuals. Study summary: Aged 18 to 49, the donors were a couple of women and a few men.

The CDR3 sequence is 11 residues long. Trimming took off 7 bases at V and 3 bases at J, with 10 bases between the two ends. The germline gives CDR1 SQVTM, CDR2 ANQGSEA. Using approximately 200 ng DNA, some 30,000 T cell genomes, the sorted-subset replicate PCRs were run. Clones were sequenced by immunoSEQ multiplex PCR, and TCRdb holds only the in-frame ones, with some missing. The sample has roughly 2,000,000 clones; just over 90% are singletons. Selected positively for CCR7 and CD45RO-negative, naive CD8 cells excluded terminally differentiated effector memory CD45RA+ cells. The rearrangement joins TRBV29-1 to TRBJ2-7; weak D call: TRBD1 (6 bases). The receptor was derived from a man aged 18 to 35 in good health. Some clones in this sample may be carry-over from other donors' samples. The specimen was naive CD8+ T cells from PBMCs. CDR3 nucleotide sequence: TGCAGCGGTACACAGGGCTACGAGCAGTACTTC. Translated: CSGTQGYEQYF.